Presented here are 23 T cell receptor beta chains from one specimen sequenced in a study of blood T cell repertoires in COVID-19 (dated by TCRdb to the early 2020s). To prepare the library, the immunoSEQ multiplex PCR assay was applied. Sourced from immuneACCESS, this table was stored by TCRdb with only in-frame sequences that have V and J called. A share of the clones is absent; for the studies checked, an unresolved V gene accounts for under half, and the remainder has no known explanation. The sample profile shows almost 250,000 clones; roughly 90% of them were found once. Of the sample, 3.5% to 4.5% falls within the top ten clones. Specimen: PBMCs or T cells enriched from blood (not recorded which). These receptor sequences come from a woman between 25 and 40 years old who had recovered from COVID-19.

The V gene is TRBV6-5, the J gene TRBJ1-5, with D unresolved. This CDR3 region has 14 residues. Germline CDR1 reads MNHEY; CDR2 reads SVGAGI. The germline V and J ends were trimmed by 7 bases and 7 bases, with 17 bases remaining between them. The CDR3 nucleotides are TGTGCCAGCACCAAGGATGGGCGGGGACAGCCCCAGCATTTT. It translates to CASTKDGRGQPQHF.

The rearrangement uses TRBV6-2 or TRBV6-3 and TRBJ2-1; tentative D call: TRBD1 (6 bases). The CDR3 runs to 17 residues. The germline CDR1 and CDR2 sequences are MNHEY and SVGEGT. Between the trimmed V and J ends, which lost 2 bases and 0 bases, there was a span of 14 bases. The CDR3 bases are TGTGCCAGCAGTTACGCGCAGACAGGACCCTCCTACAATGAGCAGTTCTTC. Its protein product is CASSYAQTGPSYNEQFF.

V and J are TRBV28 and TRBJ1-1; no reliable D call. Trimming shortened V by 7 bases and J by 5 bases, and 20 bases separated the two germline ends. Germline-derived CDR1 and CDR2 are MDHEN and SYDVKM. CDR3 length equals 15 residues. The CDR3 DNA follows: TGTGCCAGCACCCCTAGCCCGGAGGCGGGGACTGAAGCTTTCTTT. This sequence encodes CASTPSPEAGTEAFF.

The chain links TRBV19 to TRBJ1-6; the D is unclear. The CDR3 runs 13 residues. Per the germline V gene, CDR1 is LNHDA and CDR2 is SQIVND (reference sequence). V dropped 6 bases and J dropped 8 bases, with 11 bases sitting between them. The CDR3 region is CASRTRGDSPLHF. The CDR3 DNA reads TGTGCCAGTAGAACCCGCGGGGATTCACCCCTCCACTTT. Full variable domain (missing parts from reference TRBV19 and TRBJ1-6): DGGITQSPKYLFRKEGQNVTLSCEQNLNHDAMYWYRQDPGQGLRLIYYSQIVNDFQKGDIAEGYSVSREKKESFPLTVTSAQKNPTAFYLCASRTRGDSPLHFGNGTRLTVT.

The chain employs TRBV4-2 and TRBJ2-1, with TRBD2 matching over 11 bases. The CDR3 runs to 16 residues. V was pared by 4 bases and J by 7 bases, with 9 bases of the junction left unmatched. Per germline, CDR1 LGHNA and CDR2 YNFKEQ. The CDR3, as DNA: TGTGCCAGCAGCCCTTCACTAGCGGGAGCGGGGAATGAGCAGTTCTTC. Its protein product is CASSPSLAGAGNEQFF.

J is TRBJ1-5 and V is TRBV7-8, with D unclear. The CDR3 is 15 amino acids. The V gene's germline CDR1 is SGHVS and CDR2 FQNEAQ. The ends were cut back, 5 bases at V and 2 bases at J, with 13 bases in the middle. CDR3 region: CASSRDLGGNQPQHF. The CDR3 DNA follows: TGTGCCAGCAGCCGCGACTTGGGTGGCAATCAGCCCCAGCATTTT.

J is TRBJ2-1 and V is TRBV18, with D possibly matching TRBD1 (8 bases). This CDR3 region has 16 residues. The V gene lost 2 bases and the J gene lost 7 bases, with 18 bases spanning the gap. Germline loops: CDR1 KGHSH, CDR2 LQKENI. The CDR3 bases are TGTGCCAGCTCACCAGGACGCACAGGGGGAGGGAATGAGCAGTTCTTC. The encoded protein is CASSPGRTGGGNEQFF.

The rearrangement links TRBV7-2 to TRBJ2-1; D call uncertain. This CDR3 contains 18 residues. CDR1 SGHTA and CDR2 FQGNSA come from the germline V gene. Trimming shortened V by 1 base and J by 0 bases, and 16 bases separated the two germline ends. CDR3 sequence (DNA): TGTGCCAGCAGCTTAGTATTTCGAGCGCCGAGCTCCTACAATGAGCAGTTCTTC. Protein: CASSLVFRAPSSYNEQFF.

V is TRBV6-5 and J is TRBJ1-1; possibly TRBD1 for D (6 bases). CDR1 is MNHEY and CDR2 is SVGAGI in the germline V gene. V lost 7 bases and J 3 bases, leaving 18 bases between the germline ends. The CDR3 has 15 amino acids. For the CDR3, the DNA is TGTGCCAGCAACTATAGGGGGTTTAGGGACACTGAAGCTTTCTTT. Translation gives CASNYRGFRDTEAFF.

CDR3 sequence (DNA): TGCGCCAGCAGCCAAGTTCTCGCTAACTATGGCTACACCTTC. This translates into CASSQVLANYGYTF. The chain recombines TRBV4-1 with TRBJ1-2; D gene ambiguous. The germline gives CDR1 MGHRA, CDR2 YSYEKL. This CDR3 has 14 residues. V was shortened by 1 base and J by 0 bases, with 6 bases between the two germline ends.

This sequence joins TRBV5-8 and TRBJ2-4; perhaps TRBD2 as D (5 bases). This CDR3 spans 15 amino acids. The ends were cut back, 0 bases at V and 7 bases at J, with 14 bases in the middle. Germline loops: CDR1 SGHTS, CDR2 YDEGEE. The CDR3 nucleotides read TGTGCCAGCAGCTTGGTAATGAGGGTGGGGAACATTCAGTACTTC. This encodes CASSLVMRVGNIQYF.

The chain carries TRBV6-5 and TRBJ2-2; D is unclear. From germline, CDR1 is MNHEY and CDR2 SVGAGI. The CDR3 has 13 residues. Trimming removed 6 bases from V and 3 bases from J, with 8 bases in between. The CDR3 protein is CASSPWHTGELFF. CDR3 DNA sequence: TGTGCCAGCAGCCCCTGGCACACCGGGGAGCTGTTTTTT.

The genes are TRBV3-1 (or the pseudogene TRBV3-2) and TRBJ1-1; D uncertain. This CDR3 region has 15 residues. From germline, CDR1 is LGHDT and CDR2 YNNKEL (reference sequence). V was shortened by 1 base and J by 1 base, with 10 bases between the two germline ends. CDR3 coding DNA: TGTGCCAGCAGCCAAGGTCTAACCCCGAACACTGAAGCTTTCTTT. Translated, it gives CASSQGLTPNTEAFF.

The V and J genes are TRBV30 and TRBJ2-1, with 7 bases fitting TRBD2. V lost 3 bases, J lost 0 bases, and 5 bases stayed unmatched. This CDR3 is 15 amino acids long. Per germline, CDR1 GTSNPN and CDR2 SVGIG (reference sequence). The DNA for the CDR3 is TGTGCCTGGAGCCGCAGCGGGAACTCCTACAATGAGCAGTTCTTC. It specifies CAWSRSGNSYNEQFF.

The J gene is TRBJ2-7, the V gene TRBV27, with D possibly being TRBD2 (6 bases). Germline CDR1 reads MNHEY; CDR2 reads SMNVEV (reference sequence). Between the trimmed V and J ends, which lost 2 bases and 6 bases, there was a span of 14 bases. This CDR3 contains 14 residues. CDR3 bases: TGTGCCAGCAGTTTAGCGGGACTCCTGCGCGAGCAGTACTTC. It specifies CASSLAGLLREQYF.

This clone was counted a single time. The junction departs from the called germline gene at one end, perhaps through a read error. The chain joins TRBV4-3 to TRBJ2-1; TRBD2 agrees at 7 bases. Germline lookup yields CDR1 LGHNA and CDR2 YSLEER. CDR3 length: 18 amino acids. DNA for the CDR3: TGCGCCCGCAGCCGGGTGGGGGGGGATTCGGTTTCACACAATGAGCAGTTCTTC. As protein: CARSRVGGDSVSHNEQFF.

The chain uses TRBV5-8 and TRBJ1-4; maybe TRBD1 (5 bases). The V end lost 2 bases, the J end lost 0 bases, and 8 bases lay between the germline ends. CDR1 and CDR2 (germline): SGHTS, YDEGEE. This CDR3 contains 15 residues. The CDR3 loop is CASSFRGSTNEKLFF. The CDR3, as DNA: TGTGCCAGCAGCTTTAGGGGTTCAACTAATGAAAAACTGTTTTTT.

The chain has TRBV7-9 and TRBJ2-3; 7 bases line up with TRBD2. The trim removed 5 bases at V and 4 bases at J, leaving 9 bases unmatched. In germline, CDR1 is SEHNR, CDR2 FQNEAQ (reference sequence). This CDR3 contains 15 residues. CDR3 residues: CASSISGNRPDTQYF. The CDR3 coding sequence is TGTGCCAGCAGCATCAGCGGGAATAGGCCAGATACGCAGTATTTT.

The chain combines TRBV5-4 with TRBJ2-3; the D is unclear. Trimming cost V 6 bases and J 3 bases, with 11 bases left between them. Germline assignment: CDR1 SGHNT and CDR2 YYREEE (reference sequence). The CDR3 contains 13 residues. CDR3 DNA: TGTGCCAGCACCAGCTCGAGGACAGATACGCAGTATTTT. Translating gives CASTSSRTDTQYF.

The CDR3 coding sequence is TGTGCCAGCGGATCCGGGGGAATGAACACTGAAGCTTTCTTT. Translation: CASGSGGMNTEAFF. The V call is TRBV28, the J call TRBJ1-1; TRBD1 might be the D (5 bases). The germline V gene encodes CDR1 MDHEN and CDR2 SYDVKM. Trimming took off 8 bases at V and 0 bases at J, with 13 bases between the two ends. The CDR3 contains 14 residues.

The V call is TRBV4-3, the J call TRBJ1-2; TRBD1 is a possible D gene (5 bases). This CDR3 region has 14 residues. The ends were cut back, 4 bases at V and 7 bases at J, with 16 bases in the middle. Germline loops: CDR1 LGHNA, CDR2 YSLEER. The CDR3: CASSPPGGLGGYTF. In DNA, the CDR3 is TGCGCCAGCAGCCCTCCGGGGGGGTTGGGTGGCTACACCTTC.

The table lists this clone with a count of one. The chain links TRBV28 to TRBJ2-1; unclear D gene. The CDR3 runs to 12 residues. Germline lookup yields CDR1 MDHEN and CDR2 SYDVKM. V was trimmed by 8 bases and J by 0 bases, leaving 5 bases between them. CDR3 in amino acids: CASLSSYNEQFF. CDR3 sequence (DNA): TGTGCCAGCCTAAGCTCCTACAATGAGCAGTTCTTC.

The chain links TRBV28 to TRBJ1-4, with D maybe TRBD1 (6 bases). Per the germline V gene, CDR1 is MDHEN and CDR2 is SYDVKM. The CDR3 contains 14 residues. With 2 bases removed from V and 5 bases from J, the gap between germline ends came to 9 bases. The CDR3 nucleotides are TGTGCCAGCAGTTTACAGGACAGAAATGAAAAACTGTTTTTT. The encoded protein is CASSLQDRNEKLFF.